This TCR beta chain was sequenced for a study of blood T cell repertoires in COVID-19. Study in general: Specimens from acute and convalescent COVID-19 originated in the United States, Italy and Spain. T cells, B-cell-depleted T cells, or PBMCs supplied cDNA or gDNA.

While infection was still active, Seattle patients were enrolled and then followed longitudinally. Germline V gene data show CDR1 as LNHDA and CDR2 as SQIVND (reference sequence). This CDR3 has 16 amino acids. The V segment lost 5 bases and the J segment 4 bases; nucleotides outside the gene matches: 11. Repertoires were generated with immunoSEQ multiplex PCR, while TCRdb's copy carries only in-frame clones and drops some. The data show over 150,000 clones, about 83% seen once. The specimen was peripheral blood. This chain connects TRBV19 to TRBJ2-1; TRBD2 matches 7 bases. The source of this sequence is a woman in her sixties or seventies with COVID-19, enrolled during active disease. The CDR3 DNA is TGTGCCAGTAGTGGGCTCGGGAGGCCTACTTACAATGAGCAGTTCTTC. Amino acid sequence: CASSGLGRPTYNEQFF. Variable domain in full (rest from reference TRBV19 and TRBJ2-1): DGGITQSPKYLFRKEGQNVTLSCEQNLNHDAMYWYRQDPGQGLRLIYYSQIVNDFQKGDIAEGYSVSREKKESFPLTVTSAQKNPTAFYLCASSGLGRPTYNEQFFGPGTRLTVL.